The T cell receptor (beta chain) described here comes from a study of OX40 agonist ivuxolimab in advanced cancers. The overall study: The patients got ivuxolimab, which is an agonistic anti-OX40 (CD134) antibody. A diagnosis of hepatocellular carcinoma, melanoma, renal cell or head and neck cancer was present in dose-escalation patients.

CDR1 and CDR2 from the germline V gene are MDHEN and SYDVKM. The CDR3 sequence is 14 residues long. Trimming took 5 bases from V and 5 from J, leaving 15 bases between them. Method: immunoSEQ multiplex PCR; TCRdb's copy keeps in-frame clones and lacks some. The sample has about 38,000 clones, approximately 92% seen once; the top ten hold roughly 9%. The J gene is TRBJ1-1, the V gene TRBV28; D gene uncertain. This sequence originates from an adult with an advanced solid tumor such as melanoma, head and neck, liver or kidney cancer. The sample was CD4+ or CD8+ T cells sorted from blood, taken in a trial of the OX40 agonist ivuxolimab. The CDR3 reads CASSPDRRETEAFF. In DNA, the CDR3 is TGTGCCAGCAGTCCGGACCGAAGGGAGACTGAAGCTTTCTTT.